This T cell receptor beta chain was captured by sequencing in a study of T-cell reconstitution after alpha-beta-depleted transplantation in children. General study findings and limits: Expanded graft clones, several hundred of them, were reportedly the source of alpha-beta T cells about two months after transplant.

Unique molecular identifiers were built into the TCRbeta library. TCRdb fed the PCR reads into MiXCR, producing one record per CDR3 protein. The table has around 420,000 distinct CDR3 sequences, 15% to 20% seen once. This clonotype was seen a handful of times. Antigen unknown. V was clipped by 6 bases and J by 6 bases, with 15 bases between them. Germline CDR1 MNHNS, CDR2 SASEGT. The CDR3 has 14 amino acids. This TCR was recovered from a boy younger than two who had a stem cell transplant for Wiskott-Aldrich syndrome, so the T cells may come from the graft donor. V is TRBV6-1 and J is TRBJ2-1, with a tentative D call TRBD2 (7 bases). Material: PBMCs, mostly from graft donor cells, obtained 360 days after TCRalphabeta/CD19-depleted stem cell transplant. The chain's CDR3 is CASSPGGRANEQFF. In nucleotides, the CDR3 is TGTGCCAGCAGCCCCGGGGGGCGAGCCAATGAGCAGTTCTTC.